This TCR beta chain came from a study of PD-L1 blockade in urothelial cancer. Data came from immunoSEQ multiplex PCR; TCRdb stores just in-frame clones and leaves some out. The table lists some 120,000 clones, about 82% of them singletons. Described time point: peripheral blood 6 weeks after treatment start. This CDR3 has 13 residues. CDR1 is KGHSH, CDR2 LQKENI, per germline. The V gene end was trimmed by 3 bases and the J gene end by 7 bases; junction bases not matched to a gene: 2. The J gene is TRBJ2-1, the V gene TRBV18, with 8 bases fitting TRBD1. The material sequenced was PBMCs, taken around atezolizumab (anti-PD-L1) treatment. The receptor was derived from a man aged 45-65 years with urothelial cancer. The CDR3 DNA is TGTGCCAGCTCACCGGACAGGGAGAATGAGCAGTTCTTC. The encoded protein is CASSPDRENEQFF. Variable domain in full (rest from reference TRBV18 and TRBJ2-1): NAGVMQNPRHLVRRRGQEARLRCSPMKGHSHVYWYRQLPEEGLKFMVYLQKENIIDESGMPKERFSAEFPKEGPSILRIQQVVRGDSAAYFCASSPDRENEQFFGPGTRLTVL.